The source of this T cell receptor (beta chain) is a study of CD8+ T cells in alopecia areata (dated by TCRdb to the late 2010s). Some background on the complete study: The treated patients, all with moderate-to-severe alopecia areata, were enrolled in an open-label pilot trial of oral tofacitinib given at 5 to 10 mg twice daily. Scalp clonality was compared across normal scalp (n=4), patchy alopecia areata scalp (n=8), and alopecia totalis/universalis scalp (n=8). Patients received tofacitinib for 6 to 18 months and were then followed off drug for 6 months to check for delayed response and recurrence. TCRbeta CDR3 regions were amplified by immunoSEQ multiplex PCR using 35 Vbeta forward and 13 Jbeta reverse primers. Tofacitinib-treated patients had biopsies at baseline and at 4 and 24 weeks of treatment, with a later scalp biopsy in several patients. In humans, TCRbeta sequencing was performed on scalp tissue and on sorted CD4+ and CD8+ peripheral blood T cells from healthy controls and from patients with patchy or totalis/universalis alopecia areata. To study T cell clonal expansion in alopecia areata, the researchers applied high-throughput TCRbeta sequencing to both the C3H/HeJ mouse model and human patients. RNA was obtained with the PAXgene miRNA kit for fixed scalp, the miRNeasy kit for PBMCs, and the RNeasy kit for mouse skin. Summary of the overall study and its limitations: Unlike mouse skin, which is dominated by gammadelta T cells, normal human skin has resident alphabeta T cells that are also sequenced, and this complicates analysis of the scalp TCR repertoire. Compared with normal scalp, lesional scalp, particularly in alopecia totalis/universalis, had higher clonality and more expanded CD8+ clones, which suggests antigenic drive. Shared TCR sequences between patients were less evident than in mice, which may be partly attributable to HLA diversity in the patient population.

To prepare the library, the immunoSEQ multiplex PCR assay was applied. For TCR sequencing, RNA was extracted from every sample and reverse transcribed into cDNA to serve as template. First-strand cDNA was synthesized with SuperScript III using a 2:1 mix of oligo-dT and random hexamers. Amplification bias was assessed with a synthetic immune receptor repertoire, and residual bias was removed computationally. For the original study's pipeline: Raw reads were preprocessed to remove errors, and CDR3 was defined by IMGT conventions from the conserved cysteine to phenylalanine. Clonality was computed by normalizing Shannon entropy by log2 of the number of productive unique TCRs and subtracting the result from 1. Whether scalp clones were CD4 or CD8 was inferred by matching scalp TCRbeta sequences against CD4 and CD8 repertoires sorted from blood. As stored in TCRdb, this immuneACCESS dataset retains in-frame rearrangements with V and J assigned. A fraction of the clones does not appear; measured against another copy, unresolved V genes explain less than half of the discrepancy, and the remainder lacks a known reason. D and trimming were read from the DNA, whereas the V and J calls and clone size are those reported in that table. The sample records roughly 250,000 clones, around two thirds of which are singletons. The top ten clones comprise 1% to 1.5% of the sample.

With respect to this clone: This clone's antigen is unknown. Base qualities are not at hand, and no much larger clone is one base apart.

CDR1 and CDR2 are read off the germline V gene (reference sequence) as SEHNR and FQNEAQ. Inclusive of the bounding cysteine and phenylalanine, the CDR3 is 14 residues long. The sequence is cut down to CDR3 DNA, 42 bases in frame from base 1. Trimming costs V 5 bases and J 8 bases, and their ends lie 15 bases apart. The time point label on this specimen signifies: baseline before oral tofacitinib. Lesional scalp punch biopsies and peripheral blood were collected from alopecia areata patients. PBMCs were isolated by density centrifugation and stained for CD3, CD4 and CD8, after which CD4+ and CD8+ T cells were sorted on a FACSAria.

Sequences were derived from CD4+ T cells sorted from blood, sampled at week 0. This sequence originates from a human donor with alopecia areata. The V and J segments used are TRBV7-9 and TRBJ1-4; confidence is insufficient to name the D gene. The nucleotide sequence reads as follows: TGTGCCAGCAGCCCACCCTCAGTGAGGGAAAAACTGTTTTTT. Translated, this gives CASSPPSVREKLFF.